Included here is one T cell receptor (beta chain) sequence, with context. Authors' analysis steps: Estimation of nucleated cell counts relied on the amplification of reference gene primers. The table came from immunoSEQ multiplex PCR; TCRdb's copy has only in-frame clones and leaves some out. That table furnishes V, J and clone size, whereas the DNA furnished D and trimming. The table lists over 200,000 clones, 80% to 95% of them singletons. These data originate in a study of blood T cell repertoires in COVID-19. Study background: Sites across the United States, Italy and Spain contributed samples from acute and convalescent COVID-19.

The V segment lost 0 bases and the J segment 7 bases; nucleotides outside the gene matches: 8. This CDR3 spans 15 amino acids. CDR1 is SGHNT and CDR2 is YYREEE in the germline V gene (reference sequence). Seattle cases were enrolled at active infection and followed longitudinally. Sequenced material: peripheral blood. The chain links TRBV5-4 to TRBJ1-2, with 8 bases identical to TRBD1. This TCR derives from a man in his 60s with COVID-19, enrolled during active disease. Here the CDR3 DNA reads TGTGCCAGCAGCTTGGGGCCTGGACAGGGTCGTGGCTACACCTTC. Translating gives CASSLGPGQGRGYTF.